This T cell receptor beta chain is drawn from a study of T cells in localized non-small cell lung cancer. Repertoires were generated with immunoSEQ multiplex PCR, while TCRdb's copy carries only in-frame clones and drops some. Here the sample spans approximately 70,000 clones, roughly 76% being singletons. Notes on this clone: Its antigen remains unknown.

Study results and caveats: The study sequenced only one region of the tumor. As a result, intratumor heterogeneity could not be excluded and remains possible. Maximal T cell clonality occurred in uninvolved adjacent lung, with tumor ranking below it. Elevated blood T cell density was associated with longer overall survival. Median detection of top 100 tumor clones in adjacent lung was 55 to 60 clones.

Germline V gene lookup returns CDR1 SGHTA and CDR2 FQGNSA. The CDR3 length is 15 residues. J was trimmed by 8 bases and V by 6 bases; bases with no gene match: 8. This TCR derives from a man between 40 and 70 years old with stage II lung adenocarcinoma. Sequencing used PBMCs, obtained before any cancer treatment. J is TRBJ2-1 and V is TRBV7-2; 12 bases map to TRBD2. CDR3 residues: CASRRRLAGDYEQFF. The CDR3 DNA follows: TGTGCCAGCAGACGAAGACTAGCGGGAGATTATGAGCAGTTCTTC.